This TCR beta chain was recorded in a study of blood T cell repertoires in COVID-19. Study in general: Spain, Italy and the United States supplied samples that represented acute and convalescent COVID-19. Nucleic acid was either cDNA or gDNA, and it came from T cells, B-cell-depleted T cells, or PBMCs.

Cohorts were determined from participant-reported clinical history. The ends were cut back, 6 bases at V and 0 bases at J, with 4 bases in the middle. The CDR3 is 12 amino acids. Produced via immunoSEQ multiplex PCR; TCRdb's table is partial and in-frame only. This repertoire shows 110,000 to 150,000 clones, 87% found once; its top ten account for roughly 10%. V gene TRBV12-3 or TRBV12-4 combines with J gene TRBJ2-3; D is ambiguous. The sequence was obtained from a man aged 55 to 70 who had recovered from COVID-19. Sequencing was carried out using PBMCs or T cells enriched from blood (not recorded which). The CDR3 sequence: CASRRSTDTQYF. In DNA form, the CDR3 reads TGTGCCAGCAGGAGGAGCACAGATACGCAGTATTTT.